The 2 T cell receptor beta chains listed next were all sequenced from one sample in a study of blood T cell repertoires in COVID-19. Produced via immunoSEQ multiplex PCR; TCRdb's table is partial and in-frame only. The sample comprises approximately 72,000 clones, approximately 87% of which are singletons, and about 20% rests with the top ten. The sequenced material came from peripheral blood. All receptors come from a woman of 80 years or more with acute or convalescent COVID-19.

The chain has TRBV11-2 and TRBJ1-1; 8 bases match TRBD1. Trimming removed 3 bases from V and 4 bases from J; junction bases left unmatched: 10. Germline CDR1 is SGHAT and CDR2 is FQNNGV. CDR3 size: 16 residues. The CDR3 region is CASSFPRTGRFTEAFF. DNA for the CDR3: TGTGCCAGCAGCTTCCCCAGGACAGGGCGTTTCACTGAAGCTTTCTTT.

The V and J genes are TRBV2 and TRBJ2-2; 9 positions match TRBD2. The CDR3 totals 14 residues. Unmatched junction bases numbered 6, after V lost 8 bases and J lost 5 bases. Germline V lookup: CDR1 SNHLY, CDR2 FYNNEI. The CDR3 loop reads CASGLAMGTGELFF. CDR3 nucleotides: TGTGCCAGCGGACTAGCGATGGGTACCGGGGAGCTGTTTTTT.